The 16 T cell receptor beta chains in this list originate from one sample, sequenced in a study of T cells in Graves' hyperthyroidism and ophthalmopathy. From RNA transcripts, TCR beta CDR3 regions were amplified. With the HTBI primer set, the TCR CDR3 went through a first round of RT-PCR. TCRdb passed the multiplex PCR reads through MiXCR, listing each CDR3 protein once. The data hold around 440,000 distinct CDR3 sequences, with 15% to 17% observed a single time. Sequenced input: blood. The receptors come from a young woman with Graves' hyperthyroidism.

This clonotype was recorded at least ten times. The J gene is TRBJ2-1, the V gene TRBV20-1; D uncertain. This CDR3 is 14 amino acids long. CDR1 and CDR2 (germline): DFQATT, SNEGSKA (reference sequence). Trimming removed 3 bases from V and 4 bases from J, with 13 bases in between. This chain's CDR3 is CSARVPAHYNEQFF. The CDR3, as DNA: TGCAGTGCTAGGGTCCCGGCTCATTACAATGAGCAGTTCTTC.

The table lists this clonotype with many counts. The rearrangement links TRBV15 to TRBJ2-1; 8 nucleotides align to TRBD1. The CDR3 sequence is 15 residues long. The V gene's germline CDR1 is LNHNV and CDR2 YYDKDF (reference sequence). Trimming at V came to 8 bases and at J to 2 bases, leaving 8 bases not matched to a gene. CDR3 sequence reads: CATGKQGVTYNEQFF. The CDR3 DNA reads as TGTGCCACCGGGAAACAGGGGGTCACCTACAATGAGCAGTTCTTC.

The chain recombines TRBV5-5 with TRBJ1-5; 10 bases agree with TRBD1. The junction had 10 bases not matched to a gene; V was cut back by 7 bases and J by 0 bases. CDR1 and CDR2 from the germline V gene are SGHKS and YYEKEE (reference sequence). This CDR3 has 17 residues. Written as DNA, the CDR3 is TGTGCCAGCTCCAGGACAGGGGGAGATTATAGCAATCAGCCCCAGCATTTT. It codes for CASSRTGGDYSNQPQHF.

This chain links TRBV28 with TRBJ2-3, with 13 bases matching TRBD2. This CDR3 has 17 amino acids. Germline V gene data show CDR1 as MDHEN and CDR2 as SYDVKM. The V gene end was trimmed by 4 bases and the J gene end by 2 bases; junction bases not matched to a gene: 6. The CDR3 reads CASSSGLAGEVTDTQYF. In DNA, the CDR3 is TGTGCCAGCAGTTCCGGACTAGCGGGAGAGGTCACAGATACGCAGTATTTT.

This clonotype was seen ten or more times. V is TRBV12-3 or TRBV12-4 and J is TRBJ2-4; unclear D gene. The V end lost 2 bases, the J end lost 2 bases, and 7 bases lay between the germline ends. The CDR3 spans 14 residues. CDR3 protein: CASSLPISKNIQYF. CDR3 nucleotides: TGTGCCAGCAGTTTACCCATTTCCAAAAACATTCAGTACTTC.

Concerning this clonotype itself: The junction differs from germline at one of its ends, possibly a read error. The chain joins TRBV5-5 to TRBJ1-5, with TRBD1 matching 7 bases. The CDR3 covers 16 residues. CDR1 and CDR2 from the germline V gene are SGHKS and YYEKEE (reference sequence). Here the CDR3 reads CASSLGTAEYNQPQHF. Written as DNA, the CDR3 is TGCGCCAGCAGCCTGGGGACAGCAGAGTACAATCAGCCCCAGCATTTT.

This clonotype was observed at least ten times. CDR3 sequence: CASSLGRNSPYGYTF. The CDR3 DNA sequence: TGTGCCAGCAGCTTGGGGAGGAACAGCCCCTATGGCTACACCTTC. This chain links TRBV5-6 with TRBJ1-2; unclear D gene. Trimming removed 0 bases at V and 4 bases at J, with 13 bases between. This CDR3 comprises 15 residues. Germline lookup yields CDR1 SGHDT and CDR2 YYEEEE.

The CDR3 DNA reads TGTGCCAGCAGCCCGTTTGCGGGAGGGCTGGCCTACGAGCAGTACTTC. This sequence encodes CASSPFAGGLAYEQYF. The chain uses TRBV7-8 and TRBJ2-7, with 9 bases matching TRBD2. V lost 5 bases and J lost 2; bases outside the gene matches: 10. The V gene's germline CDR1 is SGHVS and CDR2 FQNEAQ. The CDR3 is made up of 16 amino acids.

This clonotype was observed many times. The chain joins TRBV7-2 to TRBJ1-6, with a possible D match to TRBD1 (5 bases). The CDR3 loop spans 14 amino acids. Germline values: CDR1 SGHTA, CDR2 FQGNSA. Trimming left V 7 bases short and J 9 bases short, with 16 bases between. CDR3 DNA: TGTGCCAGCACCGCGACAGTGCTCCCTTCACCCCTCCACTTT. Protein: CASTATVLPSPLHF. The whole variable domain, filled in from reference TRBV7-2 and TRBJ1-6, reads GAGVSQSPSNKVTEKGKDVELRCDPISGHTALYWYRQSLGQGLEFLIYFQGNSAPDKSGLPSDRFSAERTGGSVSTLTIQRTQQEDSAVYLCASTATVLPSPLHFGNGTRLTVT.

This clonotype was observed at least ten times. The chain couples TRBV6-1 to TRBJ2-7; 9 bases map to TRBD2. J gave up 7 bases and V 4 bases, and 14 bases lay outside the gene matches. The CDR3 runs 16 residues. Germline V gene lookup returns CDR1 MNHNS and CDR2 SASEGT. The CDR3 DNA reads TGTGCCAGCAGTGGCCCCGCGGCGGGAGGGGGAGTAGAGCAGTACTTC. Translating it yields CASSGPAAGGGVEQYF.

The sample holds many counts of this clonotype. The rearrangement joins TRBV25-1 to TRBJ1-4; D ambiguous. The CDR3 is made up of 17 amino acids. Germline CDR1 reads MGHDK; CDR2 reads SYGVNS. V was shortened by 4 bases and J by 0 bases, with 15 bases between the two germline ends. CDR3 in DNA: TGTGCCAGCAGTGGCGGGAGTTCCTCTGCAACTAATGAAAAACTGTTTTTT. It yields the protein CASSGGSSSATNEKLFF.

This clonotype occurred a few times. The V and J genes are TRBV15 and TRBJ2-5; no clear D gene. This CDR3 has 12 residues. Trimming removed 5 bases at V and 4 bases at J, with 8 bases between. The germline V gene encodes CDR1 LNHNV and CDR2 YYDKDF (reference sequence). This chain's CDR3 is CATSPNAETQYF. CDR3 DNA sequence: TGTGCCACCAGCCCCAATGCAGAGACCCAGTACTTC.

At least ten counts were recorded for this clonotype. The rearrangement joins TRBV15 to TRBJ1-2; D possibly corresponds to TRBD1 (6 bases). Trimming stripped 0 bases from V and 6 bases from J, with 17 bases between. Germline assignment: CDR1 LNHNV and CDR2 YYDKDF (reference sequence). The CDR3 contains 16 residues. This chain's CDR3 is CATSRDDGLGADGYTF. CDR3 DNA: TGTGCCACCAGCAGAGACGACGGCCTGGGGGCTGATGGCTACACCTTC.

This clonotype showed up many times. V and J are TRBV5-8 and TRBJ1-2; D unresolved. Trimming removed 3 bases from V and 3 bases from J, with 9 bases in between. The CDR3 has 13 amino acids. Germline CDR1 and CDR2: SGHTS and YDEGEE. The CDR3 is CASSSDLYYGYTF. CDR3 bases: TGTGCCAGCAGCTCGGACTTGTACTATGGCTACACCTTC.

The rearrangement links TRBV27 to TRBJ2-7; 8 nucleotides align to TRBD2. Germline CDR1 and CDR2: MNHEY and SMNVEV (reference sequence). This CDR3 region has 16 residues. After removal of 2 bases from V and 7 bases from J, the junction contained 13 bases not matched to a gene. The CDR3 loop reads CASSLTPGGGTQEQYF. The CDR3 nucleotides read TGTGCCAGCAGTTTAACCCCTGGCGGGGGGACCCAAGAGCAGTACTTC.

This clonotype came up a few times. This chain joins TRBV9 and TRBJ2-5, with 8 nucleotides matching TRBD2. V dropped 3 bases and J dropped 6; count of bases not matched to a gene: 4. Germline V gene sequence: CDR1 SGDLS, CDR2 YYNGEE. The CDR3 has 13 residues. This CDR3 is CASSASGGQTQYF. As DNA, the CDR3 is TGTGCCAGCAGCGCGAGCGGGGGTCAGACCCAGTACTTC.